This T cell receptor beta chain was documented in a study of post-analysis software for immune sequencing data. Study information: Relapsing-remitting, secondary progressive and progressive-relapsing multiple sclerosis courses were included.

Of note for this clonotype: Its antigen is as yet unknown.

General study points: Comparison with controls showed significantly lower normalized Chao1 diversity in multiple sclerosis patients. TRBV5-6, TRBV5-1 and TRBV20-1 were among 4 or 5 TRBV segments more frequent in patients than controls.

cDNA libraries of TCR beta carried unique molecular identifiers. TCRdb independently ran MiXCR on the PCR reads; one entry per CDR3 protein. Of 380,000 or so distinct CDR3 sequences listed, roughly 35% are singletons. There are 12 residues in the CDR3. From germline, CDR1 is MDHEN and CDR2 SYDVKM. Trimming shortened V by 6 bases and J by 6 bases, and 12 bases separated the two germline ends. The V call is TRBV28, the J call TRBJ2-7, with D perhaps given as TRBD1 or TRBD2 (5 bases each). Sequencing was performed on blood. The sequence was obtained from a girl aged 5-17 years with multiple sclerosis. The CDR3 bases are TGTGCCAGCAGCCGGGGACGCCTCGAGCAGTACTTC. Translating it yields CASSRGRLEQYF.